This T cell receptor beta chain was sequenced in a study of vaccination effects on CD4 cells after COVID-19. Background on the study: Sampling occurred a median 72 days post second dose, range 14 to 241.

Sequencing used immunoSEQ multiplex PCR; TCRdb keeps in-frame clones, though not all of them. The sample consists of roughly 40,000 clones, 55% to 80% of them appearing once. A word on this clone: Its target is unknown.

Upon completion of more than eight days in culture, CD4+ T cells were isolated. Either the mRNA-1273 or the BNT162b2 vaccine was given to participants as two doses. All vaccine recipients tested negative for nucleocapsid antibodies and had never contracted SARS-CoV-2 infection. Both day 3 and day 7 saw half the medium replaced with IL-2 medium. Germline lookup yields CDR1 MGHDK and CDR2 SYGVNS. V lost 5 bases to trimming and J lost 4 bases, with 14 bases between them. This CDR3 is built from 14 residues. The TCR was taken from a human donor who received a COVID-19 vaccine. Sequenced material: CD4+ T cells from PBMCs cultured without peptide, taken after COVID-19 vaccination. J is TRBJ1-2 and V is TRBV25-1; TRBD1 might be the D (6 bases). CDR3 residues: CASSRGQGPYGYTF. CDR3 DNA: TGTGCCAGCAGTCGAGGGCAGGGGCCCTATGGCTACACCTTC.